A single sample gave rise to the 23 T cell receptor beta chains below, sequenced in a study of PD-1 blockade in classical Hodgkin lymphoma. Described time point: newly diagnosed, previously untreated cHL patient sample. Profiling relied on immunoSEQ multiplex PCR, and the TCRdb table lists in-frame clones only, not all of them. Of approximately 17,000 clones listed, about nine tenths are singletons. The sequencing input was peripheral blood mononuclear cells (PBMCs). These TCRs come from a human donor with classical Hodgkin lymphoma.

The table lists this clone with a count of one. V and J are TRBV19 and TRBJ1-5; D might be TRBD1 (6 bases). The CDR3 consists of 13 residues. V lost 5 bases, J lost 3 bases, and 8 bases lay in between. The V gene's germline CDR1 is LNHDA and CDR2 SQIVND (reference sequence). This CDR3 reads CASSYRDNQPQHF. CDR3 DNA: TGTGCCAGTAGTTACAGGGACAATCAGCCCCAGCATTTT.

For the CDR3, the DNA is TGTGCCAGCACCGAGGGACAGGGGCGGCAGCCCCAGCATTTT. This encodes CASTEGQGRQPQHF. The chain uses TRBV2 and TRBJ1-5, with 10 bases matching TRBD1. The CDR3 runs to 14 residues. Germline CDR1 SNHLY, CDR2 FYNNEI. The trim removed 7 bases at V and 7 bases at J, leaving 7 bases unmatched.

This chain links TRBV7-2 with TRBJ1-1; D gene unclear. CDR3 size: 15 residues. Germline V CDR1 and CDR2: SGHTA, FQGNSA. V was cut by 5 bases and J by 4 bases, with 17 bases left in between. The CDR3 loop is CASSTRGAVGTEAFF. Written as DNA, the CDR3 is TGTGCCAGCAGCACACGGGGTGCGGTGGGCACTGAAGCTTTCTTT.

This clone appeared once. This chain connects TRBV15 to TRBJ2-2; D unresolved. The germline V gene encodes CDR1 LNHNV and CDR2 YYDKDF (reference sequence). The CDR3 has 15 amino acids. Trimming removed 4 bases at V and 2 bases at J, with 11 bases between. CDR3 DNA: TGTGCCACCAGCATACCAAGTGGTAACACCGGGGAGCTGTTTTTT. It yields the protein CATSIPSGNTGELFF.

The chain couples TRBV30 to TRBJ1-4, with D possibly TRBD1 on 5 matching bases. With 1 base removed from V and 8 bases from J, the gap between germline ends came to 14 bases. Germline V gene sequence: CDR1 GTSNPN, CDR2 SVGIG (reference sequence). The CDR3 consists of 14 residues. CDR3 sequence: CAWSGTMALEKLFF. The DNA of the CDR3 is TGTGCCTGGAGTGGGACAATGGCCCTCGAAAAACTGTTTTTT.

The V call is TRBV6-5, the J call TRBJ2-1; unclear D gene. The CDR3 contains 11 residues. Germline V CDR1 and CDR2: MNHEY, SVGAGI. V shed 0 bases and J shed 12 bases, with 6 bases lying between them. Here the CDR3 reads CASSYSYAQFF. The CDR3 DNA sequence: TGTGCCAGCAGTTACTCCTATGCGCAGTTCTTC.

The J gene is TRBJ1-2, the V gene TRBV30, with D uncertain. Germline CDR1 GTSNPN, CDR2 SVGIG (reference sequence). This CDR3 is 13 amino acids long. With 5 bases removed from V and 2 bases from J, the gap between germline ends came to 12 bases. This CDR3 reads CAWRTGRNYGYTF. DNA of the CDR3: TGTGCCTGGCGTACCGGACGGAACTATGGCTACACCTTC.

The J gene is TRBJ2-1, the V gene TRBV5-1; TRBD2 matches 13 bases. The V gene's germline CDR1 is SGHRS and CDR2 YFSETQ. Trimming removed 0 bases from V and 10 bases from J; junction bases left unmatched: 10. The CDR3 consists of 17 residues. As DNA, the CDR3 is TGCGCCAGCAGCTTGGAACTAGCGGGAGGGATACAGGTCGAGCAGTTCTTC. Translation: CASSLELAGGIQVEQFF.

This chain connects TRBV7-7 to TRBJ2-2, with a possible D match to TRBD2 (6 bases). The CDR3 length is 15 residues. Germline CDR1 SSHAT, CDR2 FNYEAQ (reference sequence). The germline V and J ends were trimmed by 6 bases and 4 bases, with 15 bases remaining between them. The DNA of the CDR3 is TGTGCCAGCAGAACGGAGGGAGGAGGCACCGGGGAGCTGTTTTTT. As protein: CASRTEGGGTGELFF.

This clone was seen a few times. The chain is built from TRBV18 and TRBJ1-2; D gene uncertain. CDR3 length equals 14 residues. Trimming cost V 0 bases and J 3 bases, with 8 bases left between them. Germline V gives CDR1 KGHSH, CDR2 LQKENI. The CDR3 sequence is CASSPPILDYGYTF. In DNA form, the CDR3 reads TGTGCCAGCTCACCACCGATTCTGGACTATGGCTACACCTTC.

The chain uses TRBV7-2 and TRBJ2-5, with D unresolved. Trimming removed 3 bases at V and 5 bases at J, with 10 bases between. Germline CDR1 is SGHTA and CDR2 is FQGNSA. The CDR3 covers 13 residues. CDR3: CASSFGKMETQYF. Here the CDR3 DNA reads TGTGCCAGCAGCTTTGGTAAAATGGAGACCCAGTACTTC.

The V and J genes are TRBV25-1 and TRBJ1-1; unclear D gene. V was pared by 7 bases and J by 4 bases, with 13 bases between. CDR3 length equals 13 residues. Looked up from germline, CDR1 is MGHDK and CDR2 is SYGVNS. Written as DNA, the CDR3 is TGTGCCAGCAACCCACCTCGTGGCACTGAAGCTTTCTTT. Translated: CASNPPRGTEAFF.

This clone has just a few counts. CDR3 in DNA: TGTGCCAGCAGTGACGGTGACAGTTCGGGGCCCCAGCATTTT. The encoded protein is CASSDGDSSGPQHF. The chain recombines TRBV6-4 with TRBJ1-5, with a possible D match to TRBD1 (5 bases). V lost 2 bases and J lost 9, with 14 bases in between. Looked up from germline, CDR1 is MRHNA and CDR2 is SNTAGT. The CDR3 runs 14 residues.

The V and J genes are TRBV28 and TRBJ2-7; possibly TRBD2 for D (6 bases). The V gene lost 6 bases and the J gene lost 0 bases, with 15 bases spanning the gap. Germline CDR1 and CDR2: MDHEN and SYDVKM. The CDR3 runs 15 residues. As DNA, the CDR3 is TGTGCCAGCAGGTCACCACTAGCAGGCTCCTACGAGCAGTACTTC. Its translation: CASRSPLAGSYEQYF.

The chain uses TRBV29-1 and TRBJ2-7; 14 positions agree with TRBD2. The CDR3 sequence is 15 residues long. Germline V gene data show CDR1 as SQVTM and CDR2 as ANQGSEA. V dropped 4 bases and J dropped 9; count of bases not matched to a gene: 11. The CDR3 spells CSVGGTSGRSQLQYF. CDR3 coding DNA: TGCAGCGTTGGGGGGACTAGCGGGAGAAGTCAATTGCAGTACTTC.

The rearrangement joins TRBV27 to TRBJ2-1; possible D gene TRBD1, 5 bases. CDR1 MNHEY and CDR2 SMNVEV come from the germline V gene (reference sequence). Trimming removed 6 bases at V and 4 bases at J, with 10 bases between. This CDR3 region has 13 residues. As DNA, the CDR3 is TGTGCCAGCAGCCATCGACAGTACAATGAGCAGTTCTTC. Translated, it gives CASSHRQYNEQFF.

This clone occurred once. The chain recombines TRBV25-1 with TRBJ1-2; 8 bases are a match to TRBD1. There are 14 residues in the CDR3. Germline assignment: CDR1 MGHDK and CDR2 SYGVNS. The ends lost 3 bases at V and 4 bases at J; junction bases unmatched: 4. The CDR3 nucleotides are TGTGCCAGCAGTGACAGGGGGCACGTCTATGGCTACACCTTC. This encodes CASSDRGHVYGYTF.

The chain employs TRBV27 and TRBJ2-2; 9 positions agree with TRBD1. With 6 bases clipped from V and 6 bases from J, the junction kept 8 bases outside the gene matches. From germline, CDR1 is MNHEY and CDR2 SMNVEV (reference sequence). The CDR3 is 15 residues long. The CDR3 loop is CASSRTGVISGELFF. The CDR3 DNA reads as TGTGCCAGCAGCCGGACAGGGGTCATATCCGGGGAGCTGTTTTTT.

This chain connects TRBV25-1 to TRBJ2-7, with D perhaps being TRBD1 or TRBD2 (5 bases each). In germline, CDR1 is MGHDK, CDR2 SYGVNS. The CDR3 is made up of 15 amino acids. Between the trimmed V and J ends, which lost 7 bases and 2 bases, there was a span of 18 bases. The CDR3 DNA sequence: TGTGCCAGCAATGGGGTCGGGACGGCCACCTACGAGCAGTACTTC. Protein product: CASNGVGTATYEQYF.

The V gene is TRBV7-8, the J gene TRBJ1-2, with 7 positions matching TRBD1. The CDR3 is 17 amino acids. The germline CDR1 and CDR2 sequences are SGHVS and FQNEAQ. The junction had 14 bases not matched to a gene; V was cut back by 3 bases and J by 4 bases. CDR3 sequence: CASSLSRDNRQGYGYTF. The CDR3 DNA sequence: TGTGCCAGCAGCTTGTCGCGAGATAACCGACAGGGCTATGGCTACACCTTC.

The DNA of the CDR3 is TGTGCCAGCAGCTTGGGGGGGGAGAGATACAATGAGCAGTTCTTC. Its translation is CASSLGGERYNEQFF. The V and J genes are TRBV5-4 and TRBJ2-1, with a possible D match to TRBD2 (6 bases). The V gene's germline CDR1 is SGHNT and CDR2 YYREEE (reference sequence). V dropped 0 bases and J dropped 4 bases, with 11 bases sitting between them. The CDR3 spans 15 residues. The whole variable domain, remainder taken from reference TRBV5-4 and TRBJ2-1, is ETGVTQSPTHLIKTRGQQVTLRCSSQSGHNTVSWYQQALGQGPQFIFQYYREEENGRGNFPPRFSGLQFPNYSSELNVNALELDDSALYLCASSLGGERYNEQFFGPGTRLTVL.

This clone was seen once. This sequence joins TRBV7-9 and TRBJ1-1, with a tentative D call TRBD1 (5 bases). Trimming pared 3 bases from V and 4 bases from J, leaving 12 bases between. Per germline, CDR1 SEHNR and CDR2 FQNEAQ (reference sequence). The CDR3 contains 14 residues. The CDR3 nucleotides read TGTGCCAGCAGCTTGGAGGGGCGCAGCACTGAAGCTTTCTTT. Translating gives CASSLEGRSTEAFF. Complete variable domain (other parts from reference TRBV7-9 and TRBJ1-1): DTGVSQNPRHKITKRGQNVTFRCDPISEHNRLYWYRQTLGQGPEFLTYFQNEAQLEKSRLLSDRFSAERPKGSFSTLEIQRTEQGDSAMYLCASSLEGRSTEAFFGQGTRLTVV.

DNA of the CDR3: TGTGCCAGCAGCTTGCACTCGAACACCGGGGAGCTGTTTTTT. This sequence encodes CASSLHSNTGELFF. The rearrangement links TRBV5-4 to TRBJ2-2; D call uncertain. The CDR3 extends over 14 amino acids. The V and J ends lost 1 base and 0 bases respectively, with 4 bases between them. Germline loops: CDR1 SGHNT, CDR2 YYREEE (reference sequence). Full variable domain (missing parts from reference TRBV5-4 and TRBJ2-2): ETGVTQSPTHLIKTRGQQVTLRCSSQSGHNTVSWYQQALGQGPQFIFQYYREEENGRGNFPPRFSGLQFPNYSSELNVNALELDDSALYLCASSLHSNTGELFFGEGSRLTVL.